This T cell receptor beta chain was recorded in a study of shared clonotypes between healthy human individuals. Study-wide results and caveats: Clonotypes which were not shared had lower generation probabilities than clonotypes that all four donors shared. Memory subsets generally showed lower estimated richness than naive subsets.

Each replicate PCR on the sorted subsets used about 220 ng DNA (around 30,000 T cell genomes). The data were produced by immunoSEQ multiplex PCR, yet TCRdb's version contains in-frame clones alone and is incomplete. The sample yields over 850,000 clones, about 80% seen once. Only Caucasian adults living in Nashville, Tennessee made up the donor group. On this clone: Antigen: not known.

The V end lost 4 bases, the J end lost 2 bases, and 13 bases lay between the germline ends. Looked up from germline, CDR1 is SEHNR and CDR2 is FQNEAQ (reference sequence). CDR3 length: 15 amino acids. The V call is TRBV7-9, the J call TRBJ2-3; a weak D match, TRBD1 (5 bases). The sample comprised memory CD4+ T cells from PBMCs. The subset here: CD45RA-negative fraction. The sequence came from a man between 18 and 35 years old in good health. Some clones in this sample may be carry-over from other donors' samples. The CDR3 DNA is TGTGCCAGCAGCTCCCTGGGGCAGGCCACAGATACGCAGTATTTT. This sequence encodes CASSSLGQATDTQYF.